This TCR beta chain was sequenced for a study of prognosis after radiotherapy for stage I lung cancer. Study-wide results and caveats: Reportedly, the usage of TRBV and TRBJ genes was not the same in patients with and without metastases.

The CDR3 contains 12 residues. Germline V CDR1 and CDR2: MNHNS, SASEGT. Template was genomic DNA; TCR beta CDR3 amplified in two multiplex PCR rounds. Amplification during the initial PCR round employed primers specific to each TRBV and TRBJ gene. TCRdb fed the multiplex PCR reads into MiXCR, producing one record per CDR3 protein. The repertoire has more than 12,000 distinct CDR3 sequences, around 40% of them found once; the top ten carry more than 35%. Every patient was node-negative on CT and PET/CT and lacked prior chemotherapy, radiotherapy or other malignancies. For this clonotype: Its antigen is undetermined. The junction departs from germline at one end; a sequencing error may be responsible.

The TCR comes from a donor aged 50 or older with non-small cell lung cancer. The chain employs TRBV6-1 and TRBJ1-2; D gene unclear. The source material was PBMCs, sampled before or after stereotactic body radiation therapy (not recorded which). The DNA for the CDR3 is TGTGCCAGCATGACCTCAAACTGTGGCTACACCTTC. As protein: CASMTSNCGYTF.